This TCR beta chain was retrieved from a study of B cell selection in AIRE deficiency (dated by TCRdb to between 2019 and 2020). Some background on the complete study: Researchers compared TCRbeta repertoires of sorted blood CD4+ conventional T cells and regulatory T cells in AIRE-deficient patients with those in healthy controls. The TCR-sequenced cohort comprised roughly five AIRE-deficient APECED patients and roughly five healthy control donors.

The paper's findings and limits, for the study overall: Roughly a third of the Treg TCRbeta sequences shared among healthy donors turned up in patient Tconv cells, suggesting that Treg-biased clones are diverted into the Tconv compartment. Only TCRbeta chains were sequenced; around 40% of shared healthy-donor Treg sequences also occurred in healthy Tconv, possibly because of differing TCRalpha chains. Among 3657 shared Treg TCRbeta sequences, 25% to 35% were shared exclusively among healthy donors and around 9.3% exclusively among patients, which suggests that Treg selection is less efficient in the absence of AIRE. In AIRE-deficient patients, Tconv and Treg cells had TCRBV gene usage, CDR3 length and TCR diversity comparable to those in healthy donors. Shared Treg sequences had shorter CDR3s, reflecting a bias toward rearrangements with few non-templated nucleotide insertions.

Conventional CD4 T cells were sorted as cells that were CD4+CD127+. Control samples were obtained from healthy donors who were not related to the patients. Tconv and Treg cells for TCRbeta sequencing were sorted on a FACSAria flow cytometer. The sorted cells went into 5-ml round-bottom polystyrene tubes, and the dry cell pellets were then frozen at -80 degrees C until sequencing. The immunoSEQ platform was used to sequence the TCRbeta chain. The source study handled its data this way. When conventional T cell repertoires were pooled, 1x10^5 or so distinct in-frame TCRbeta sequences were obtained from patients and 13.4x10^4 from healthy donors. Public Treg TCRbeta sequences were defined as those shared by two or more individuals and were then searched for in Tconv repertoires. To test for differences between groups, Mann-Whitney U tests with Bonferroni-Dunn correction were run in GraphPad Prism 7.03. TCRdb retrieved this table from immuneACCESS and kept in-frame rearrangements only. Not all clones are present; in checked studies, unresolved V genes account for under half, and no reason is known for the remainder. V and J calls and clone size come straight from that table; D and trimming were deduced from the DNA. The sample profile shows more than 25,000 clones; around 95% of them were found once. 0.2% to 0.3% of the sample comes from the top ten.

Remarks on this clone: Its cognate antigen has yet to be identified. No base-level quality is on record; no much larger clone is a single base apart.

Inclusive of the bounding cysteine and phenylalanine, the CDR3 is 16 residues long. The only DNA kept is the CDR3, 48 bases in frame from the first base. The germline V gene sets CDR1 to SGHTA and CDR2 to FQGNSA. Trimming takes 0 bases from V and 0 bases from J, and the germline ends sit 8 bases apart. The V and J segments used are TRBV7-2 and TRBJ2-2; a tentative D match to TRBD1 spans 6 bases. Material: CD4+CD127+ conventional T cells sorted from PBMCs. The sequence came from a human donor in good health. Read as DNA, the sequence is TGTGCCAGCAGCTTAGCTGGGACAACGAACACCGGGGAGCTGTTTTTT. Translated, it gives CASSLAGTTNTGELFF. Reference TRBV7-2 and TRBJ2-2 genes cover what lies past the CDR3, so the full variable domain is GAGVSQSPSNKVTEKGKDVELRCDPISGHTALYWYRQSLGQGLEFLIYFQGNSAPDKSGLPSDRFSAERTGGSVSTLTIQRTQQEDSAVYLCASSLAGTTNTGELFFGEGSRLTVL.